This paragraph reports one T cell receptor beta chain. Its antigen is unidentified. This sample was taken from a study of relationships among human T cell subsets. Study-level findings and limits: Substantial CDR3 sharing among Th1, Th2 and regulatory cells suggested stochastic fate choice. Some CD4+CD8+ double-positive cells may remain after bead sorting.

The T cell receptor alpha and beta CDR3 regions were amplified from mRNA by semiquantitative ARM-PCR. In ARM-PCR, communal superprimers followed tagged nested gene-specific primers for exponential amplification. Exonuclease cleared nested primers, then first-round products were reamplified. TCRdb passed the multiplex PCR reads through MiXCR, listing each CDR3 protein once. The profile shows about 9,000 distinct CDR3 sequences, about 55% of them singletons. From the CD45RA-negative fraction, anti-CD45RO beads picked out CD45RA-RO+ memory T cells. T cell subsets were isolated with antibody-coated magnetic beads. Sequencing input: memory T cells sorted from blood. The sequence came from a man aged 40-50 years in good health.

The CDR3 is CASTTRLGAAAGPQHF. The CDR3 DNA reads TGTGCCAGTACCACCAGATTGGGGGCGGCCGCCGGGCCCCAGCATTTT. The rearrangement uses TRBV19 and TRBJ1-5, with D possibly matching TRBD1 (6 bases). This CDR3 has 16 amino acids. Trimming pared 7 bases from V and 9 bases from J, leaving 25 bases between. Per germline, CDR1 LNHDA and CDR2 SQIVND (reference sequence).